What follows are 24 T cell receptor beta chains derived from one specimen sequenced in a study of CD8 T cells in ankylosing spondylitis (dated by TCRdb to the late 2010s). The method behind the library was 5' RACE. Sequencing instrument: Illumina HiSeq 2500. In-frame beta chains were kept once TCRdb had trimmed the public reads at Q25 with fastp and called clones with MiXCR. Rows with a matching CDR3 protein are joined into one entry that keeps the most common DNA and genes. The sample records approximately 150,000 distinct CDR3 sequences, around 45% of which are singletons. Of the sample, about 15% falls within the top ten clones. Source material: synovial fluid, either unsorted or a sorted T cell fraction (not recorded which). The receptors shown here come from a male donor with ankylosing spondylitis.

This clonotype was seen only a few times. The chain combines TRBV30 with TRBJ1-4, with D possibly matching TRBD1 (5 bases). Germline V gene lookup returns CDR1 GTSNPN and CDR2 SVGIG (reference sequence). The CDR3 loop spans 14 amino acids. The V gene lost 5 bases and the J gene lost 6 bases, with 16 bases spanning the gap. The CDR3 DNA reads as TGTGCCTGGGTAGCGCCCGGGACGGATGAAAAACTGTTTTTT. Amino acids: CAWVAPGTDEKLFF.

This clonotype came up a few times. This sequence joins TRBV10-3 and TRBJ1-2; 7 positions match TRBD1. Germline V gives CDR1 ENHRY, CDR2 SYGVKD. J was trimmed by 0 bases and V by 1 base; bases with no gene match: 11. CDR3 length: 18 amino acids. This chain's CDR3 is CAISEYRDRGDPNYGYTF. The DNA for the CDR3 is TGTGCCATCAGTGAGTACCGGGACAGAGGAGATCCTAACTATGGCTACACCTTC.

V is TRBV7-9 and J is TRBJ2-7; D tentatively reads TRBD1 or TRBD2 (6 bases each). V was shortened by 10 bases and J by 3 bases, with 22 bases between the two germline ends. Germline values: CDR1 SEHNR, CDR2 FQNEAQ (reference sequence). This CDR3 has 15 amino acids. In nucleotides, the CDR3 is TGTGCCACCGCCCAGGGGACTGGAGATTACTACGAGCAGTACTTC. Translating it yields CATAQGTGDYYEQYF. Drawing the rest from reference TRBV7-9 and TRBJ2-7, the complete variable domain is DTGVSQNPRHKITKRGQNVTFRCDPISEHNRLYWYRQTLGQGPEFLTYFQNEAQLEKSRLLSDRFSAERPKGSFSTLEIQRTEQGDSAMYLCATAQGTGDYYEQYFGPGTRLTVT.

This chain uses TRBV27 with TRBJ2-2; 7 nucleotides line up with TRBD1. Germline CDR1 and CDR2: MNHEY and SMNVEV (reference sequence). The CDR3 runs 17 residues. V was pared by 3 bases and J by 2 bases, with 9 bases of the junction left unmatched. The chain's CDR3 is CASSFLLGTDNTGELFF. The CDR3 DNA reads TGTGCCAGCAGTTTTCTGTTAGGGACAGATAACACCGGGGAGCTGTTTTTT.

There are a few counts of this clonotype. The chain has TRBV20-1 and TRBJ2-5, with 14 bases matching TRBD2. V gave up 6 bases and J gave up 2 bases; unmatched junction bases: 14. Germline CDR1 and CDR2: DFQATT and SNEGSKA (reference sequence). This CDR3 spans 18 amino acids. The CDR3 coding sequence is TGCAGTGCCGCCCTGGGACTAGCGGGAGTTTGGTGGCAAGAGACCCAGTACTTC. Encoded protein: CSAALGLAGVWWQETQYF.

CDR3 protein: CASSDRQGTDTQYF. The CDR3 DNA is TGTGCCAGCAGTGACCGACAGGGCACAGATACGCAGTATTTT. The chain couples TRBV6-4 to TRBJ2-3; D may be TRBD1 (6 bases). With 2 bases removed from V and 1 base from J, the gap between germline ends came to 7 bases. CDR3 length equals 14 residues. CDR1 is MRHNA and CDR2 is SNTAGT in the germline V gene.

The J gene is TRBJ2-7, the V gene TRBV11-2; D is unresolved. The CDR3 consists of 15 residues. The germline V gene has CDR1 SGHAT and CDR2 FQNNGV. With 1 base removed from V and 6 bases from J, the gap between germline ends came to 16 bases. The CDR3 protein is CASSLAGGVRLEQYF. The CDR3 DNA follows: TGTGCCAGCAGCTTAGCGGGCGGAGTGCGGCTCGAGCAGTACTTC.

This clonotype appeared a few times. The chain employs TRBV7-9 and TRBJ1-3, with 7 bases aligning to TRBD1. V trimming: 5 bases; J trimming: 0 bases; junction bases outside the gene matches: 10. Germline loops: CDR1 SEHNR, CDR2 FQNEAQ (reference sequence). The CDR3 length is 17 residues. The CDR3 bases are TGTGCCAGCAGCCCCGAACGACAGGGTACCTCTGGAAACACCATATATTTT. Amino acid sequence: CASSPERQGTSGNTIYF.

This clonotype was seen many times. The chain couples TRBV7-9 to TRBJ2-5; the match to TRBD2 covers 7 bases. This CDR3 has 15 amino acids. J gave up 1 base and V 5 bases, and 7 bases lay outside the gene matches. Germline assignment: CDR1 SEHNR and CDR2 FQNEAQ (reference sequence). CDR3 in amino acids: CASSQPRGSQETQYF. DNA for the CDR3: TGTGCCAGCAGCCAACCGCGGGGGTCCCAAGAGACCCAGTACTTC.

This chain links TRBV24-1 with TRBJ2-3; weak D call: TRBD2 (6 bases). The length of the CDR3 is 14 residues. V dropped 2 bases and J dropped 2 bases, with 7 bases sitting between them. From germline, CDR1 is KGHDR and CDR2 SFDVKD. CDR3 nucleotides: TGTGCCACCAGTGATTGGGACTTCACAGATACGCAGTATTTT. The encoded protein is CATSDWDFTDTQYF.

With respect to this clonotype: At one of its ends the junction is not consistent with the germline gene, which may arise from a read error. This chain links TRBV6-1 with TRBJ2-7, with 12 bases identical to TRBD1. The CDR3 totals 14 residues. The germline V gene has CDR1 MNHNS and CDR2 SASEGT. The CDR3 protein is CASRRGTGGYEQHF. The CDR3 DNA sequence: TGTGCCAGCAGAAGGGGGACAGGGGGCTACGAGCAGCACTTC.

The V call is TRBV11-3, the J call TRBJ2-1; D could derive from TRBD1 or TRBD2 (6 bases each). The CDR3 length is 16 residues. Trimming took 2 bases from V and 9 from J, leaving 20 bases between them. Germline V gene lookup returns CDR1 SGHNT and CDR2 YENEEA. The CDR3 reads CASSLRGRWGAGEQFF. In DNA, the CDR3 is TGTGCCAGCAGCTTAAGGGGTCGTTGGGGGGCGGGTGAGCAGTTCTTC.

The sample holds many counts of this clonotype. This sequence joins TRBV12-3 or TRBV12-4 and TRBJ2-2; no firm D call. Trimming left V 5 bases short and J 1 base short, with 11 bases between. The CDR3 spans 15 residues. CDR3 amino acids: CASSPDGLNTGELFF. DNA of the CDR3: TGTGCCAGCAGTCCGGACGGATTGAACACCGGGGAGCTGTTTTTT.

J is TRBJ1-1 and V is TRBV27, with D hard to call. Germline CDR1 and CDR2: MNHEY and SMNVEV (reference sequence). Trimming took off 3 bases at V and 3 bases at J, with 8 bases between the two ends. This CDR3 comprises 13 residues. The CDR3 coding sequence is TGTGCCAGCAGTTTCGGGGTCCACACTGAAGCTTTCTTT. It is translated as CASSFGVHTEAFF.

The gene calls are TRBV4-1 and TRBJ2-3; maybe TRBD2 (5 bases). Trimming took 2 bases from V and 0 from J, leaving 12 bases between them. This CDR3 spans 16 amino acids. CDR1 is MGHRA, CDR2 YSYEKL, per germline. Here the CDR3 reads CASSQIGRTSTDTQYF. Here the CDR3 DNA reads TGCGCCAGCAGCCAAATTGGGCGGACTAGCACAGATACGCAGTATTTT.

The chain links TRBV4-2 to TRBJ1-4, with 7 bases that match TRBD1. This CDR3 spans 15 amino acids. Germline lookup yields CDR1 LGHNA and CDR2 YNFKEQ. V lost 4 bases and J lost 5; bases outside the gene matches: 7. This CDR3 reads CASSPRDRLNEKLFF. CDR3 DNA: TGTGCCAGCAGCCCTCGGGACAGACTAAATGAAAAACTGTTTTTT.

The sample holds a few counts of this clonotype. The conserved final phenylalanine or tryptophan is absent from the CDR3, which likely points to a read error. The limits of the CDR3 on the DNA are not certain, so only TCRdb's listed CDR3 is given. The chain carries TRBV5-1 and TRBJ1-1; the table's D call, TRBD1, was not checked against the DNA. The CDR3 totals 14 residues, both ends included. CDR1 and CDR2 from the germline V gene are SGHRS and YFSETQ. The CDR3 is CASSLWVPEVKPAL.

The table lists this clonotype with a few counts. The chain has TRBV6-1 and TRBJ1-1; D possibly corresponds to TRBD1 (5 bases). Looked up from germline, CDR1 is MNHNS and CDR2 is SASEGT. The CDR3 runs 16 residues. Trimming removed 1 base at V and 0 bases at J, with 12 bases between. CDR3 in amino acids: CASSEDRTYMNTEAFF. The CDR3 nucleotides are TGTGCCAGCAGTGAAGACAGGACCTATATGAACACTGAAGCTTTCTTT.

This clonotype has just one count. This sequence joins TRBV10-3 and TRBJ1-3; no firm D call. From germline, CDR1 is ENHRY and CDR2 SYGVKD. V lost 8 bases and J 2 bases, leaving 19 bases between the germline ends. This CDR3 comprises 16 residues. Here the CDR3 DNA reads TGTGCCATCTCCCGTTTCGGGAAGGCTGCTGGAAACACCATATATTTT. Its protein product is CAISRFGKAAGNTIYF.

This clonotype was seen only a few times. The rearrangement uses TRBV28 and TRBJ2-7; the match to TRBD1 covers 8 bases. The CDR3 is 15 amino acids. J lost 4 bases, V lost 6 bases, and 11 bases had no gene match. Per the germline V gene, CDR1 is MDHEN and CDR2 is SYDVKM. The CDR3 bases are TGTGCCAGCAGAAAACCCCAGGACAGGGTTTACGAGCAGTACTTC. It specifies CASRKPQDRVYEQYF.

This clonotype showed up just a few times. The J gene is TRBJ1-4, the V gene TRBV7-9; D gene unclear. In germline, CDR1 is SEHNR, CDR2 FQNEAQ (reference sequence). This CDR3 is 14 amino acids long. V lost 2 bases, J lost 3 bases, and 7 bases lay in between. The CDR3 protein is CASSLTQANEKLFF. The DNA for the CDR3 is TGTGCCAGCAGCTTAACGCAGGCTAATGAAAAACTGTTTTTT.

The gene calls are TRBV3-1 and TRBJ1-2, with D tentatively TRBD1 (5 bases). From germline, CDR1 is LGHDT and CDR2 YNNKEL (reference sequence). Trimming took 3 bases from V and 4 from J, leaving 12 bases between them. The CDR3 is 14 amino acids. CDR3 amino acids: CASSQGHSSYGYTF. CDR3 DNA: TGTGCCAGCAGCCAGGGGCACAGCAGCTATGGCTACACCTTC.

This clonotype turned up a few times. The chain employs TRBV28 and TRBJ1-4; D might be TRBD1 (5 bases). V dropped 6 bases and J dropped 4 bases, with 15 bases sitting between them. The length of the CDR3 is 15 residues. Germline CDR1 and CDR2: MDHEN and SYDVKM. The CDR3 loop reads CASSFMQGYNEKLFF. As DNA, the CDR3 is TGTGCCAGCAGCTTTATGCAGGGCTATAATGAAAAACTGTTTTTT.

CDR3 amino acids: CASRAAGQGSYEQFF. CDR3 DNA: TGTGCCAGCAGAGCAGCGGGACAGGGATCTTATGAGCAGTTCTTC. The chain recombines TRBV6-1 with TRBJ2-1; TRBD1 aligns across 9 bases. The CDR3 runs 15 residues. The V gene end was trimmed by 6 bases and the J gene end by 8 bases; junction bases not matched to a gene: 11. From germline, CDR1 is MNHNS and CDR2 SASEGT.